The source of this T cell receptor beta chain is a study of vaccination effects on CD4 cells after COVID-19. Sequencing was performed with immunoSEQ multiplex PCR; in TCRdb, only in-frame clones are kept and a portion is missing. This sample has about 46,000 clones, with over 60% found just once. With regard to this clone: Its matching antigen is unknown.

Expansion of antigen-specific CD4+ T cells with viral peptide pools was carried out by the ViraFEST assay before sequencing. Following 10 days of culture, CD4+ T cells were isolated. Every participant took two doses of the BNT162b2 or mRNA-1273 vaccine. The CDR3 spans 15 residues. V lost 3 bases and J 0 bases, leaving 9 bases between the germline ends. Germline assignment: CDR1 LNHDA and CDR2 SQIVND (reference sequence). The receptor was derived from a human donor who received a COVID-19 vaccine. The gene calls are TRBV19 and TRBJ1-3; no reliable D call. This material consisted of CD4+ T cells from PBMCs cultured with HCoV-OC43 spike peptides, taken after COVID-19 vaccination. This sample's subset: HCoV-OC43 spike overlapping peptide pool stimulation. The CDR3 nucleotides read TGTGCCAGTAGTATCAGTCGTTACTCTGGAAACACCATATATTTT. It yields the protein CASSISRYSGNTIYF. Filled out from reference TRBV19 and TRBJ1-3, the complete variable domain reads DGGITQSPKYLFRKEGQNVTLSCEQNLNHDAMYWYRQDPGQGLRLIYYSQIVNDFQKGDIAEGYSVSREKKESFPLTVTSAQKNPTAFYLCASSISRYSGNTIYFGEGSWLTVV.